Listed below are T cell receptor beta chains from one sample, sequenced in a study of CD8 T cells in ankylosing spondylitis. TCRdb fed the 5' RACE reads into MiXCR, producing one record per CDR3 protein. The sample lists hundreds of thousands of distinct CDR3 sequences, approximately 10% occurring once. Sequenced sample: blood, either unsorted or a sorted T cell fraction (not recorded which). The receptors stem from a male donor with ankylosing spondylitis. Each CDR3 is given with its conserved first and last residue. D genes are given only for firm matches. Size tells how often a clone was seen (once, few, many) or the class of an expanded clone, and some rows leave it out.

V gene,J gene,clone size,D gene,CDR3 DNA,CDR3 protein
TRBV4-3,TRBJ2-1,few,TRBD2,TGCGCCAGCAGCCAGGGACTAGCGGGGGTCGGGTTCTTC,CASSQGLAGVGFF
TRBV6-5,TRBJ1-1,few,TRBD1,TGTGCCAGCAGTTACGGCAGGGGGTGGGTGATGAACACTGAAGCTTTCTTT,CASSYGRGWVMNTEAFF
TRBV5-1,TRBJ1-1,NA,TRBD1,TGCGCCAGCAGCTTGGCCGGGACAGGAATGACTGAAGCTTTCTTT,CASSLAGTGMTEAFF
TRBV7-2,TRBJ2-6,few,NA,TGTGCCAGCAGCCCGGGACCAGGCGGCGTCCTGACTTTC,CASSPGPGGVLTF
TRBV5-1,TRBJ1-1,few,TRBD1,TGCGCCAGCAGCTTGGTCGTAGGGGGCGTTCGGTACACTGAAGCTTTCTTT,CASSLVVGGVRYTEAFF
TRBV28,TRBJ1-5,NA,TRBD1,TGTGCCAGCAGTTTGCATGACAGGGAGGGCCAGCCCCAGCATTTT,CASSLHDREGQPQHF
TRBV5-1,TRBJ2-3,NA,NA,TGCGCCAGCAGCTTGATTAGCTCCGATACGCAGTATTTT,CASSLISSDTQYF
TRBV10-3,TRBJ1-2,many,NA,TGTGCCACCGGCACCGGGACAACTTATGGCTACACCTTC,CATGTGTTYGYTF
TRBV20-1,TRBJ1-6,few,NA,TGCAGTGCTCAAAAAAGCTCCTATAATTCACCCCTCCACTTT,CSAQKSSYNSPLHF
TRBV6-6,TRBJ1-5,many,TRBD1,TGTGCCAGCAGGGACAGGAATCAGCCCCAGCATTTT,CASRDRNQPQHF
TRBV12-3/TRBV12-4,TRBJ2-7,few,NA,TGTGCCAGCAGTTTAGAGTTTGGCGGCGGTAGCTCCTACGAGCAGTACTTC,CASSLEFGGGSSYEQYF
TRBV12-3/TRBV12-4,TRBJ2-7,NA,NA,TGTGCCAGCACTTCCAACCATGGGGGCGTCTACGAGCAGTACTTC,CASTSNHGGVYEQYF
TRBV7-2,TRBJ1-6,NA,NA,TGTGCCAGCAGCTCGTTTCTGGAGTCACCCCTCCACTTT,CASSSFLESPLHF
TRBV10-3,TRBJ1-4,few,NA,TGTGCCATCAGTGAGATTGGGCCGGGGGAAAAACTGTTTTTT,CAISEIGPGEKLFF
TRBV29-1,TRBJ2-2,few,NA,TGCAGCGTTGCCCGGACAGTACCAGGCGGGGAGCTGTTTTTT,CSVARTVPGGELFF
TRBV20-1,TRBJ2-3,many,NA,TGCAGTGCTCAGACAGGCACAGATACGCAGTATTTT,CSAQTGTDTQYF
TRBV7-2,TRBJ2-3,few,TRBD1,TGTGCCAGCAGGGACAGGGGGCCCACAGATACGCAGTATTTT,CASRDRGPTDTQYF
TRBV7-2,TRBJ1-2,NA,TRBD1,TGTGCCAGCAGCTTAGGGCCGCCGGGACAGGGCTTTGGCTACACCTTC,CASSLGPPGQGFGYTF
TRBV15,TRBJ2-7,few,TRBD1,TGTGCCACCAAATCAGGACAGGGGGCGGGTGAGCAGTACTTC,CATKSGQGAGEQYF
TRBV20-1,TRBJ2-5,NA,NA,TGCAGTGCTAGACGGGGGGCCTCGCAAGAGACCCAGTACTTC,CSARRGASQETQYF
TRBV20-1,TRBJ2-7,NA,NA,TGCAGTGCCCCCGGGGTATTAGGTTCCTACGAGCAGTACTTC,CSAPGVLGSYEQYF
TRBV20-1,TRBJ2-5,NA,TRBD2,TGCAGTGCTAGCGTCCTACGCGGGGGAATCCAAGAGACCCAGTACTTC,CSASVLRGGIQETQYF
TRBV5-1,TRBJ1-1,NA,TRBD1,TGCGCCAGCAGCCCGGGACAGGGGGCGTCGAACACTGAAGCTTTCTTT,CASSPGQGASNTEAFF
TRBV6-1,TRBJ1-2,NA,TRBD1,TGTGCCAGCAGAAGGGACAGCCCGAACTATGGCTACACCTTC,CASRRDSPNYGYTF
TRBV7-2,TRBJ1-5,many,NA,TGTGCCAGCAGCCTGACAGGCAGCAATCAGCCCCAGCATTTT,CASSLTGSNQPQHF
TRBV5-1,TRBJ2-2,many,TRBD2,TGCGCCAGCAGCTTGGTTCTAGCGGGACCCGGGGAGCTGTTTTTT,CASSLVLAGPGELFF
TRBV7-2,TRBJ2-5,few,NA,TGTGCCAGCAGCTTTGACGGGGAAGAGACCCAGTACTTC,CASSFDGEETQYF
TRBV9,TRBJ1-5,many,TRBD1,TGTGCCAGCAGCGTCGGACAGGGCTATCAGCCCCAGCATTTT,CASSVGQGYQPQHF